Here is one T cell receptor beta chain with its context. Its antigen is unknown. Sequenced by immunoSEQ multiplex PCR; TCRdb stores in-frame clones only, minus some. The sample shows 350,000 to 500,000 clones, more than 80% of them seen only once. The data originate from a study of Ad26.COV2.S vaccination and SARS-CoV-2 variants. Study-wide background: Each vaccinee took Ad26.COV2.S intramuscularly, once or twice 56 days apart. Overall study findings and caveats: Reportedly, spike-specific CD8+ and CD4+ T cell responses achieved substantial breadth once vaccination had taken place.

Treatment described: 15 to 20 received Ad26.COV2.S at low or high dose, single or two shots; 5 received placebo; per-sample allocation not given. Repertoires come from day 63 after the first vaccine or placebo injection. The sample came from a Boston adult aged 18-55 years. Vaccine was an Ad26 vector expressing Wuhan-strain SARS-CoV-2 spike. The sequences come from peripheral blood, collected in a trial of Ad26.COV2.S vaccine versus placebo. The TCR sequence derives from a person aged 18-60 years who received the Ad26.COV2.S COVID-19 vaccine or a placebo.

For the CDR3, the DNA is TGTGCCAGCAGCCCGCAGGGGTTCGATGGCTACACCTTC. Its translation is CASSPQGFDGYTF. The genes are TRBV6-5 and TRBJ1-2; D may be TRBD1 (6 bases). The V end lost 6 bases, the J end lost 6 bases, and 14 bases lay between the germline ends. Germline V gene data show CDR1 as MNHEY and CDR2 as SVGAGI. This CDR3 comprises 13 residues.